This TCR beta chain is from a study of CD4 T cells in relation to SARS-CoV-2 and coronaviruses. Unexposed donor CD4+ T cells date from about 2010-2018, before the COVID-19 pandemic. Naive and memory CD4+ T cells came from enriched cryopreserved PBMCs. General observations from the study: Monoreactive clones expanded significantly more to SARS-CoV-2 than crossreactive clones did. Samples before the pandemic and after infection were not matched within any donor.

With regard to this clone: Its antigen is undetermined.

Here immunoSEQ multiplex PCR was the method, and the copy in TCRdb shows in-frame clones only, minus some. The sample contains about 68,000 clones, over 85% of which appear only once. CDR1 and CDR2 from the germline V gene are KGHSH and LQKENI. The CDR3 loop spans 16 amino acids. The germline V and J ends were trimmed by 0 bases and 7 bases, with 17 bases remaining between them. The gene calls are TRBV18 and TRBJ2-3; a possible D gene is TRBD2 (5 bases). Sequenced material: naive CD4+ T cells from PBMCs. Subset indicated: naive CD4+ T cells isolated by negative enrichment. The receptor was isolated from a human donor in good health. This CDR3 is CASSPPGSERRYTQYF. DNA for the CDR3: TGTGCCAGCTCACCACCGGGGTCCGAGCGGAGGTATACGCAGTATTTT.